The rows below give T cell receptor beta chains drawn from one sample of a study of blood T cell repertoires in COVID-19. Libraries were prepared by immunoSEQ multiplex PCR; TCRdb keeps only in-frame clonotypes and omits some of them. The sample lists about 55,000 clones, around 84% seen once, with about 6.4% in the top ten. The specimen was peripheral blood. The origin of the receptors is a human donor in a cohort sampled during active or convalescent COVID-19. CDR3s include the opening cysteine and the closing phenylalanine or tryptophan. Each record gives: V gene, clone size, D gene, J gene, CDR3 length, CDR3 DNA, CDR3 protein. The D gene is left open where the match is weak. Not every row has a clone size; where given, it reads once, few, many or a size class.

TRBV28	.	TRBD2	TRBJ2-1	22	TGTGCCAGCAGTTTATTGGACTGGGGTGCGGGGGGGCCGGAGAGCTCCTACAATGAGCAGTTCTTC	CASSLLDWGAGGPESSYNEQFF
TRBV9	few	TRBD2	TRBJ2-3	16	TGTGCCAGCAGCGTCAGCTTAGCGGGGGCGGCAGATACGCAGTATTTT	CASSVSLAGAADTQYF
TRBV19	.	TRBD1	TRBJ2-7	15	TGTGCCAGTAGCGGGGGACAGGGCGGGTATTACGAGCAGTACTTC	CASSGGQGGYYEQYF
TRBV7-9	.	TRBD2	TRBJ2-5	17	TGTGCCAGCAGCGGGAGCCTCGCGGGGGGTTCCCGGGAGACCCAGTACTTC	CASSGSLAGGSRETQYF
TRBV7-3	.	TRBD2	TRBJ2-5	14	TGTGCCAGCAGCCCCGGGGGGTCGGGGGAGACCCAGTACTTC	CASSPGGSGETQYF
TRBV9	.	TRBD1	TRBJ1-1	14	TGTGCCAGCAGCGCCCGACAGGGAGGCACTGAAGCTTTCTTT	CASSARQGGTEAFF
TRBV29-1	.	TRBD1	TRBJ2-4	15	TGCAGCGGAACAGGGACAGGGGGGTCCAAAAACATTCAGTACTTC	CSGTGTGGSKNIQYF
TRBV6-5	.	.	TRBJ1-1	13	TGTGCCTCGAGTTCGGGGGTGAACACTGAAGCTTTCTTT	CASSSGVNTEAFF
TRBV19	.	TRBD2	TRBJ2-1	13	TGTGCCAGTAGAGCGGGGCTATACGATGAGCAGTTCTTC	CASRAGLYDEQFF
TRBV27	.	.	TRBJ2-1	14	TGTGCCAGCAGTTCCCGACAGGCGTACAATGAGCAGTTCTTC	CASSSRQAYNEQFF
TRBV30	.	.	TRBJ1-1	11	TGTGCCTGGAGTCCATTGGCAGAAGCTTTCTTT	CAWSPLAEAFF
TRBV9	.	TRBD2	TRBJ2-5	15	TGTGCCAGCAGCCCGGGACTAGCTGCGGAAGAGACCCAGTACTTC	CASSPGLAAEETQYF
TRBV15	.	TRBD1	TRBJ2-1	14	TGTGCCACCAGCAGAGAACAGGGGGCTGGTGAGCAGTTCTTC	CATSREQGAGEQFF
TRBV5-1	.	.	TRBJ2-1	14	TGCGCCAGCAGCCTGGGACCGGAGGTTCGTGAGCAGTTCTTC	CASSLGPEVREQFF
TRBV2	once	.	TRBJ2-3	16	TGTGCCAGCAGTGAAGCGGCTAGCTCCGTAACAGATACGCAGTATTTT	CASSEAASSVTDTQYF
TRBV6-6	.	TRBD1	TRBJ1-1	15	TGTGCCAGCAGCCTTATTACAGGGGCCCCCACTGAAGCTTTCTTT	CASSLITGAPTEAFF
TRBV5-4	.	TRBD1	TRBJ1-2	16	TGTGCCAGCAGCTGGGGACAGGGGGGAATGGACTATGGCTACACCTTC	CASSWGQGGMDYGYTF
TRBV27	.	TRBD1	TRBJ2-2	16	TGTGCCAGCAGTTTACAGGACAGGGTGAGGGCCGGGGAGCTGTTTTTT	CASSLQDRVRAGELFF
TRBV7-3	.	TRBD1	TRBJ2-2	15	TGTGCCAGCAGCTCCTGGACAGGGAACACCGGGGAGCTGTTTTTT	CASSSWTGNTGELFF
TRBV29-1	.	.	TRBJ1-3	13	TGCAGCGTCCGACCGGGGGGAGGAAACACCATATATTTT	CSVRPGGGNTIYF
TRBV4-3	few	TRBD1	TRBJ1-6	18	TGCGCCAGCAGCCAAGATCTACCAGGGGGCACTTATAATTCACCCCTCCACTTT	CASSQDLPGGTYNSPLHF
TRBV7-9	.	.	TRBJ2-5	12	TGTGCCAGCAGGCTGAGCGGGTTGACCCAGTACTTC	CASRLSGLTQYF
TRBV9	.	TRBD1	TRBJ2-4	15	TGTGCCAGCAGCCCTCGACAGGGCCCACGGAACATTCAGTACTTC	CASSPRQGPRNIQYF
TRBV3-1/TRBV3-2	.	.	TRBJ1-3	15	TGTGCCAGCAGCCCTTCCGCGAGCTCTGGAAACACCATATATTTT	CASSPSASSGNTIYF
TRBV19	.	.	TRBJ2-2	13	TGTGCCAGTAGTAACTCAAACACCGGGGAGCTGTTTTTT	CASSNSNTGELFF
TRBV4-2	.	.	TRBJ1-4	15	TGTGCCAGCAGCCAAGATCGTGCAACTAATGAAAAACTGTTTTTT	CASSQDRATNEKLFF
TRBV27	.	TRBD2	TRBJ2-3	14	TGTGCCAGCACTAGCGGGGGTAGCACAGATACGCAGTATTTT	CASTSGGSTDTQYF
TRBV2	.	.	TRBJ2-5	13	TGTGCCAGCAGTCCCCCAGGGGTGGAGACCCAGTACTTC	CASSPPGVETQYF
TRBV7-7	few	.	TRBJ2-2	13	TGTGCTAGCAGCCGGGGAGGCGGCGGGGAGCTGTTTTTT	CASSRGGGGELFF
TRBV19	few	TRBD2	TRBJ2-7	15	TGTGCCAGTAGGACGACTAGCAGGGCCTCCTACGAGCAGTACTTC	CASRTTSRASYEQYF
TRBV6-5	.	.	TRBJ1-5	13	TGTGCCAGCGGGGCAGATAGCAATCAGCCCCAGCATTTT	CASGADSNQPQHF
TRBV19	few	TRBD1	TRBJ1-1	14	TGTGCCAGTAGCCTAGACAGGGGGAACACTGAAGCTTTCTTT	CASSLDRGNTEAFF
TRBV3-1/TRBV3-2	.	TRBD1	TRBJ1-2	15	TGTGCCAGCAGCCAAGATAGAGGGGGCGCGCGAGGCTACACCTTC	CASSQDRGGARGYTF
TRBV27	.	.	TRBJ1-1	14	TGTGCCAGCAGTTTCAGGGTCCAGAACACTGAAGCTTTCTTT	CASSFRVQNTEAFF
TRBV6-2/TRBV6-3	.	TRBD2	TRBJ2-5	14	TGTGCCAGCAGTTACTGGGCGGGGGGGGAGACCCAGTACTTC	CASSYWAGGETQYF
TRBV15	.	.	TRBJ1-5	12	TGTGCCACCAGCAGAGATCTGGCGGCCCAGCATTTT	CATSRDLAAQHF
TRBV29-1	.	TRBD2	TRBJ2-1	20	TGCAGCGGTCGACCCTTTGGACTAGCGGGGGACCCAACCCTTGGGCATGAGCAGTTCTTC	CSGRPFGLAGDPTLGHEQFF
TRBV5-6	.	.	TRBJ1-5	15	TGTGCCAGCAGCTTGACAGGGTATGGCAATCAGCCCCAGCATTTT	CASSLTGYGNQPQHF
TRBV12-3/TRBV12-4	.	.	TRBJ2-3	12	TGTGCCAGCAGGGGGGCAACAGATACGCAGTATTTT	CASRGATDTQYF
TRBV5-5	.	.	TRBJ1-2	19	TGTGCCAGCAGCTTGATCCCCCAGGGGAGAAACCTTAACCCCGACGGCTACACCTTC	CASSLIPQGRNLNPDGYTF
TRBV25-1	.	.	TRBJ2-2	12	TGTGCCAGCAGTGACAGTACCGGGGAGCTGTTTTTT	CASSDSTGELFF